Listed below are T cell receptor beta chains from one sample, sequenced in a study of T cell repertoires in cytomegalovirus infection. One entry per CDR3 protein results from TCRdb running MiXCR on the reads. In the table there are approximately 500,000 distinct CDR3 sequences, 15% to 20% of which are singletons. Sample: CD8+ T cells from PBMCs. These receptors were taken from a human donor in good health (CMV status not recorded). Some clones in this sample may be carry-over from other donors' samples. Both conserved end residues are part of each CDR3. D genes are given only for firm matches. Expanded clones are given a class, and other clones once, few, many or no size at all.

D gene	J gene	V gene	clone size	CDR3 DNA	CDR3 protein
TRBD1	TRBJ1-2	TRBV20-1	.	TGCAGTGCTCTCTTGGGGAGGGGGCTTGGCTACACCTTC	CSALLGRGLGYTF
.	TRBJ2-3	TRBV5-6	.	TGTGCCAGCAGCTTGTCCACAGGGCCGGACACAGATACGCAGTATTTT	CASSLSTGPDTDTQYF
.	TRBJ2-7	TRBV11-2	few	TGTGCCAGCAGCTTAATGGGCGGGGCAACTATCTACGAGCAGTACTTC	CASSLMGGATIYEQYF
TRBD1	TRBJ1-5	TRBV7-9	many	TGTGCCAGCAGCGCGTCCGGGACAGGGGTTGGCAATCAGCCCCAGCATTTT	CASSASGTGVGNQPQHF
TRBD2	TRBJ2-1	TRBV6-2/TRBV6-3	many	TGTGCCAGCAGTTACTTGGGACTAGCGGATCCCAGCTCCTACAATGAGCAGTTCTTC	CASSYLGLADPSSYNEQFF
.	TRBJ2-3	TRBV12-3/TRBV12-4	many	TGTGCCAGCAGTTTAATTTTGTACCAGACAGAGAGCACAGATACGCAGTATTTT	CASSLILYQTESTDTQYF
.	TRBJ2-7	TRBV27	few	TGTCCAAAGGGCTGGGGGACCCTAAGGACGTCGGGGGACTACGAGCAGTACTTC	CPKGWGTLRTSGDYEQYF
TRBD2	TRBJ2-3	TRBV6-1	.	TGTGCCAGCAGTGAAAGGCGGGAGTTTTTAGATACGCAGTATTTT	CASSERREFLDTQYF
TRBD1	TRBJ1-2	TRBV27	few	TGTGCCAGCAGGCCTCAGGGGGCTGGCTACACCTTC	CASRPQGAGYTF
TRBD1	TRBJ2-7	TRBV24-1	.	TGTGCCACCATTAAAATGGACAGGGGGTTTATCGAGCAGAACTTC	CATIKMDRGFIEQNF
TRBD1	TRBJ2-7	TRBV5-5	.	TGTGCCAGCAGCCCCACCGGGACAGGGGGTTCCTACGAGCAGTACTTC	CASSPTGTGGSYEQYF
.	TRBJ2-7	TRBV5-4	few	TGTGCCAGCAGCTTGTTCCAGGGTACCTACGAGCAGTACTTC	CASSLFQGTYEQYF
.	TRBJ2-7	TRBV6-1	many	TGTGCCAGCAGTGAAGTAGCAGGGTCTGGCGAGCAGTACTTC	CASSEVAGSGEQYF
.	TRBJ2-5	TRBV5-1	.	TGCGCCAGCAGCTTTAAGATCGGGCCCTCGGGGGAGACCCAGTACTTC	CASSFKIGPSGETQYF
TRBD1	TRBJ1-4	TRBV12-3/TRBV12-4	.	TGTGCCAGTCACGACAGGGCCCAGGGGGATGAAAAACTGTTTTTT	CASHDRAQGDEKLFF
.	TRBJ1-1	TRBV5-1	.	TGCGCCAGCAGCTTGGCGACATATGGCGTGAACACTGAAGCTTTCTTT	CASSLATYGVNTEAFF
TRBD1	TRBJ2-7	TRBV5-4	.	TGTGCCAGCAGCTTGGACCCACAGGGGGTAGGTCACGAGCAGTACTTC	CASSLDPQGVGHEQYF
.	TRBJ2-1	TRBV6-5	many	TGTGCCAGCAGTCGACCGGGCCCCCTCGGTGGTGAGCAGTTCTTC	CASSRPGPLGGEQFF